The 3 T cell receptor beta chains given below trace back to one sample, sequenced in a study of T cell repertoires in cytomegalovirus infection. TCRdb analysed the reads with MiXCR anew, one entry per CDR3 protein. This sample carries 150,000 to 200,000 distinct CDR3 sequences, roughly 27% of them seen once, and the ten largest clones take 31%. Sequencing was carried out using PBMCs. Receptor source: a human donor in good health (CMV status not recorded). Some clones in this sample may be carry-over from other donors' samples.

This clonotype was recorded a few times. The chain links TRBV20-1 to TRBJ2-7; TRBD1 matches 9 bases. The germline V gene encodes CDR1 DFQATT and CDR2 SNEGSKA (reference sequence). This CDR3 contains 14 residues. For the CDR3, the DNA is TGCAGCGCGATTAACCGGGACAGGGCTTACGAGCAGTACTTC. Encoded protein: CSAINRDRAYEQYF.

The V call is TRBV7-2, the J call TRBJ2-1; D is unclear. Germline V gene sequence: CDR1 SGHTA, CDR2 FQGNSA. Trimming stripped 8 bases from V and 0 bases from J, with 8 bases between. The CDR3 loop spans 13 amino acids. CDR3 nucleotides: TGTGCCAGCGGGGAAGACTCCTACAATGAGCAGTTCTTC. It yields the protein CASGEDSYNEQFF. The full variable domain, in which reference TRBV7-2 and TRBJ2-1 provide the parts outside the CDR3, is GAGVSQSPSNKVTEKGKDVELRCDPISGHTALYWYRQSLGQGLEFLIYFQGNSAPDKSGLPSDRFSAERTGGSVSTLTIQRTQQEDSAVYLCASGEDSYNEQFFGPGTRLTVL.

There are a few counts of this clonotype. The chain has TRBV13 and TRBJ2-6; D uncertain. The CDR3 runs to 19 residues. Germline V CDR1 and CDR2: PRHDT, FYEKMQ (reference sequence). V lost 4 bases and J lost 0, with 19 bases in between. CDR3 in amino acids: CASSSHMRTESSGANVLTF. CDR3 in DNA: TGTGCCAGCAGCTCTCATATGAGGACGGAAAGCTCTGGGGCCAACGTCCTGACTTTC.